This T cell receptor (beta chain) stems from a study of tumor and adjacent non-tumor tissue in lung cancer. Study overall: There were about twelve adenocarcinoma, a couple of squamous cell carcinoma and 1 small cell lung cancer cases. On average, productive TCRbeta reads reached roughly 3.9 million per sample.

The template was RNA from unsorted bulk tissue. As concerns this clonotype: The antigen remains unidentified. A clone one base away is much larger, so this may be a read error.

Overall study results and limits: Higher tumor TCR diversity was associated with shorter survival.

TCRbeta libraries were built with three rounds of nested PCR, modified from ARM-PCR. TCRdb re-called the multiplex PCR reads through MiXCR, storing one row per CDR3 protein. The sample consists of about 75,000 distinct CDR3 sequences, 60% to 80% of them appearing once. Germline-derived CDR1 and CDR2 are DFQATT and SNEGSKA (reference sequence). V was shortened by 8 bases and J by 5 bases, with 18 bases between the two germline ends. This CDR3 is built from 13 residues. The TCR sequence derives from a woman in her 50s with non-small cell lung cancer. The sequenced material came from lung tumor tissue. This rearrangement joins TRBV20-1 to TRBJ1-2; D is undetermined. CDR3 protein: CSSPSETTYGYTF. In DNA, the CDR3 is TGCAGTTCTCCATCCGAGACAACATATGGCTACACCTTC.